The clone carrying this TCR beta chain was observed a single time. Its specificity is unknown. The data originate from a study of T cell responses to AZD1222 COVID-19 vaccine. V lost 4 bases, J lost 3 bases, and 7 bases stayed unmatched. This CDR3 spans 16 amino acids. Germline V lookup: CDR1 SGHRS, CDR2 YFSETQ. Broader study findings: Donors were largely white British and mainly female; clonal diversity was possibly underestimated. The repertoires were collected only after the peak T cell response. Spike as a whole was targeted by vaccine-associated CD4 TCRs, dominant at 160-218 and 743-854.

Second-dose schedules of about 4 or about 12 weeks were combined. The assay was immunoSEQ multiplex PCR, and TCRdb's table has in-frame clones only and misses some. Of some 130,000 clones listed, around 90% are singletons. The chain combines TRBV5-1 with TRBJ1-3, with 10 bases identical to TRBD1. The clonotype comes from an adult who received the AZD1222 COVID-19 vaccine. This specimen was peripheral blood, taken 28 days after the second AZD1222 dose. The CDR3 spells CASSVTGTGVGNTIYF. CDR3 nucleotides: TGCGCCAGCAGCGTAACCGGGACAGGGGTTGGAAACACCATATATTTT.